The count of the clone carrying this TCR beta chain is one. Other DNA sequences from this sample encode an identical CDR3 as well. The data are from a study of blood T cell repertoires in COVID-19. Study as a whole: Sites in the United States, Italy and Spain provided acute and convalescent COVID-19 samples.

The CDR3 loop spans 16 amino acids. With 0 bases removed from V and 0 bases from J, the gap between germline ends came to 9 bases. Germline assignment: CDR1 LGHDT and CDR2 YNNKEL (reference sequence). Study processing details: Quantification of nucleated cells was approximated via reference gene primer amplification. Method: immunoSEQ multiplex PCR; TCRdb's copy keeps in-frame clones and lacks some. That table is the source of V, J and clone size, and D and trimming were worked out from the DNA. Among about 55,000 clones, over 80% were seen once, and the ten largest hold 1.9%. Source material: peripheral blood. V is TRBV3-1 (or the pseudogene TRBV3-2) and J is TRBJ1-5; the D is unclear. The TCR originated in a woman in her fifties or sixties with acute or convalescent COVID-19. CDR3 in amino acids: CASSQEPQYSNQPQHF. For the CDR3, the DNA is TGTGCCAGCAGCCAAGAACCCCAGTATAGCAATCAGCCCCAGCATTTT.